Following are 22 T cell receptor beta chains from one sample sequenced in a study of shared clonotypes between healthy human individuals (dated by TCRdb to 2019 to 2021). The receptor library was made with the immunoSEQ multiplex PCR assay. TCRdb provides this immuneACCESS table in a form limited to in-frame rearrangements. Some clones are lacking; in checked studies, under half of them reflect an unresolved V gene, and why the rest are absent is not known. The sample yields some 2,000,000 clones; about 95% were counted once. The ten largest clones represent 0.13% of the sample. The source material was naive CD4+ T cells sorted from blood. The cell subset or site label corresponds to: CD45RA+ positively selected. The receptors were sampled from a man aged 18 to 35 in good health.

This rearrangement joins TRBV5-1 to TRBJ2-3; D remains unclear. The germline CDR1 and CDR2 sequences are SGHRS and YFSETQ. This CDR3 has 15 amino acids. Trimming shortened V by 5 bases and J by 0 bases, and 13 bases separated the two germline ends. The DNA for the CDR3 is TGCGCCAGCAGTAGTCCCCACCCTAGCACAGATACGCAGTATTTT. Its protein is CASSSPHPSTDTQYF.

The chain has TRBV27 and TRBJ1-6; tentatively, D is TRBD1 (6 bases). The germline V gene encodes CDR1 MNHEY and CDR2 SMNVEV (reference sequence). Trimming stripped 2 bases from V and 8 bases from J, with 10 bases between. The CDR3 sequence is 14 residues long. The CDR3 nucleotides are TGTGCCAGCAGTTTAAGACAGGATTATTCACCCCTCCACTTT. It encodes CASSLRQDYSPLHF.

This chain connects TRBV7-9 to TRBJ1-2, with unresolved D. The germline gives CDR1 SEHNR, CDR2 FQNEAQ (reference sequence). The ends were cut back, 4 bases at V and 0 bases at J, with 12 bases in the middle. The CDR3 is 15 amino acids. CDR3 sequence (DNA): TGTGCCAGCAGCTCCCCCCAGACCTCTAACTATGGCTACACCTTC. Its protein product is CASSSPQTSNYGYTF.

As concerns this clone: A clone one base away is much larger, so this may be a read error. CDR3 residues: CASSQGRRDTGELFF. The CDR3 nucleotides are TGCGCCAGCAGCCAAGGTCGGAGGGACACCGGGGAGCTGTTTTTT. The chain joins TRBV4-3 to TRBJ2-2, with D possibly matching TRBD2 (6 bases). The V end was cut by 1 base, the J end by 3 bases, with 9 bases between. The CDR3 contains 15 residues. Germline V gene sequence: CDR1 LGHNA, CDR2 YSLEER.

The chain employs TRBV5-4 and TRBJ2-3, with TRBD2 identical over 10 bases. V lost 4 bases to trimming and J lost 0 bases; unmatched junction nucleotides: 8. CDR1 is SGHNT, CDR2 YYREEE, per germline (reference sequence). The CDR3 is made up of 17 amino acids. The CDR3 here is CASSLLLLAGSTDTQYF. CDR3 DNA: TGTGCCAGCAGCCTGTTACTACTAGCGGGAAGCACAGATACGCAGTATTTT.

The J gene is TRBJ2-3, the V gene TRBV30; TRBD1 matches at 7 bases. The CDR3 totals 15 residues. Germline assignment: CDR1 GTSNPN and CDR2 SVGIG (reference sequence). The V and J ends lost 0 bases and 3 bases, in that order; junction bases with no gene match: 6. CDR3 residues: CAWSVHGTVTDTQYF. CDR3 nucleotide sequence: TGTGCCTGGAGTGTACATGGGACAGTGACAGATACGCAGTATTTT.

The CDR3 nucleotides read TGTGCCAGCAGCCAAGCCGGGACGGCCGGGGAGCTGTTTTTT. It encodes CASSQAGTAGELFF. J is TRBJ2-2 and V is TRBV28, with D perhaps TRBD1 or TRBD2 (5 bases each). This CDR3 is built from 14 residues. With 6 bases removed from V and 6 bases from J, the gap between germline ends came to 14 bases. Germline CDR1 MDHEN, CDR2 SYDVKM.

Notes on this clone: Distinct nucleotide sequences in the sample also encode this CDR3. The rearrangement uses TRBV20-1 and TRBJ2-5; D is ambiguous. CDR3 length: 11 amino acids. Germline CDR1 reads DFQATT; CDR2 reads SNEGSKA (reference sequence). V was shortened by 2 bases and J by 5 bases, with 6 bases between the two germline ends. CDR3 coding DNA: TGCAGTGCTAGATATGGGGAGACCCAGTACTTC. It codes for CSARYGETQYF.

The chain employs TRBV30 and TRBJ2-1; the match to TRBD2 covers 7 bases. Germline CDR1 GTSNPN, CDR2 SVGIG (reference sequence). CDR3 length: 14 amino acids. The V segment lost 1 base and the J segment 6 bases; nucleotides outside the gene matches: 6. Here the CDR3 DNA reads TGTGCCTGGAGTGCAAAGCGGGACCGCAATGAGCAGTTCTTC. Translating gives CAWSAKRDRNEQFF. Full variable domain (remainder filled in from reference TRBV30 and TRBJ2-1): SQTIHQWPATLVQPVGSPLSLECTVEGTSNPNLYWYRQAAGRGLQLLFYSVGIGQISSEVPQNLSASRPQDRQFILSSKKLLLSDSGFYLCAWSAKRDRNEQFFGPGTRLTVL.

The chain couples TRBV21-1 to TRBJ1-3; the DNA was not compared with TRBD1, the D call given in the table. TRBV21-1 is classified as a pseudogene. The CDR3 is made up of 11 amino acids. The CDR3 DNA reads TGTGCCAGCTGGGCTGGAAGCACCATATATTTT. The encoded protein is CASWAGSTIYF.

The V gene is TRBV5-1, the J gene TRBJ1-2, with a tentative D call TRBD1 (6 bases). The V gene lost 4 bases and the J gene lost 8 bases, with 18 bases spanning the gap. CDR1 and CDR2 (germline): SGHRS, YFSETQ. This CDR3 region has 14 residues. The CDR3 sequence: CASSGTPGAPGYTF. CDR3 sequence (DNA): TGCGCCAGCAGCGGGACCCCAGGGGCTCCGGGCTACACCTTC.

The gene calls are TRBV18 and TRBJ1-5; D gene ambiguous. The ends were cut back, 2 bases at V and 0 bases at J, with 8 bases in the middle. The germline CDR1 and CDR2 sequences are KGHSH and LQKENI. CDR3 size: 15 residues. As DNA, the CDR3 is TGTGCCAGCTCACCAAACACGAATAGCAATCAGCCCCAGCATTTT. Amino acids: CASSPNTNSNQPQHF.

The V gene is TRBV30, the J gene TRBJ1-1; D is possibly TRBD1 (5 bases). The CDR3 has 12 residues. From germline, CDR1 is GTSNPN and CDR2 SVGIG (reference sequence). V was cut by 8 bases and J by 2 bases, with 12 bases left in between. CDR3 in DNA: TGTGCCCGGCGGGGGACCAACACTGAAGCTTTCTTT. This sequence encodes CARRGTNTEAFF.

Of note for this clone: Other nucleotide sequences from this sample produce the same CDR3. The V gene is TRBV7-2, the J gene TRBJ1-2; maybe TRBD1 (5 bases). The V end lost 2 bases, the J end lost 6 bases, and 10 bases lay between the germline ends. The V gene's germline CDR1 is SGHTA and CDR2 FQGNSA. This CDR3 contains 13 residues. DNA for the CDR3: TGTGCCAGCAGCTTAAGGCAGGGTGATGGCTACACCTTC. Encoded protein: CASSLRQGDGYTF.

The chain links TRBV6-5 to TRBJ2-7, with 7 bases matching TRBD1. This CDR3 region has 12 residues. The V segment lost 6 bases and the J segment 2 bases; nucleotides outside the gene matches: 1. CDR1 MNHEY and CDR2 SVGAGI come from the germline V gene. This chain's CDR3 is CASRGQTYEQYF. The CDR3 nucleotides read TGTGCCAGCAGGGGACAGACCTACGAGCAGTACTTC.

This sequence joins TRBV5-1 and TRBJ1-6, with TRBD1 as a possible D gene (5 bases). Trimming pared 1 base from V and 8 bases from J, leaving 13 bases between. CDR1 is SGHRS, CDR2 YFSETQ, per germline. The CDR3 is 15 residues long. Written as DNA, the CDR3 is TGCGCCAGCAGCTTGTCCGGGACGGACTATTCACCCCTCCACTTT. Translation: CASSLSGTDYSPLHF.

This rearrangement joins TRBV2 to TRBJ2-2; TRBD1 matches at 8 bases. Germline-derived CDR1 and CDR2 are SNHLY and FYNNEI. With V trimmed by 4 bases and J by 4 bases, 8 bases remained unmatched. CDR3 length equals 16 residues. CDR3 sequence (DNA): TGTGCCAGCAGTGTCGGCAGGGGGCACCCCACCGGGGAGCTGTTTTTT. It yields the protein CASSVGRGHPTGELFF.

This chain joins TRBV18 and TRBJ1-1; D might be TRBD1 (6 bases). This CDR3 contains 14 residues. Germline lookup yields CDR1 KGHSH and CDR2 LQKENI. V was shortened by 0 bases and J by 5 bases, with 10 bases between the two germline ends. The CDR3 nucleotides read TGTGCCAGCTCACCACCGCCAGGGGCGACTGAAGCTTTCTTT. It is translated as CASSPPPGATEAFF.

The rearrangement uses TRBV5-1 and TRBJ1-1; the match to TRBD1 covers 8 bases. The CDR3 spans 15 residues. V shed 3 bases, J shed 0 bases, and the junction held 4 bases outside the gene matches. Germline CDR1 and CDR2: SGHRS and YFSETQ. The CDR3 DNA sequence: TGCGCCAGCAGCTCAGGACAGGGATTGAACACTGAAGCTTTCTTT. This encodes CASSSGQGLNTEAFF.

This clone was seen once. CDR3 DNA sequence: TGCGCCAGCAGCCAAGAGGCTAGCGGGAGAAGGGGCGAGCAGTACTTC. Protein product: CASSQEASGRRGEQYF. The chain is built from TRBV4-3 and TRBJ2-7; 10 nucleotides align to TRBD2. The V gene's germline CDR1 is LGHNA and CDR2 YSLEER. CDR3 length: 16 residues. The V gene end was trimmed by 0 bases and the J gene end by 6 bases; junction bases not matched to a gene: 8.

This chain joins TRBV6-5 and TRBJ1-1; D not resolved. The V gene's germline CDR1 is MNHEY and CDR2 SVGAGI. CDR3 size: 11 residues. The germline V and J ends were trimmed by 2 bases and 10 bases, with 8 bases remaining between them. The CDR3 here is CASSYGVGAFF. In nucleotides, the CDR3 is TGTGCCAGCAGTTACGGGGTAGGAGCTTTCTTT.

In regard to this clone: This CDR3 is also generated by other DNA sequences in the sample. The J gene is TRBJ2-3, the V gene TRBV29-1; the D gene is possibly TRBD2 (6 bases). Germline loops: CDR1 SQVTM, CDR2 ANQGSEA. The germline V and J ends were trimmed by 3 bases and 6 bases, with 10 bases remaining between them. The CDR3 contains 12 residues. The CDR3 sequence: CSVEEGGDTQYF. Here the CDR3 DNA reads TGCAGCGTTGAGGAGGGTGGGGATACGCAGTATTTT.